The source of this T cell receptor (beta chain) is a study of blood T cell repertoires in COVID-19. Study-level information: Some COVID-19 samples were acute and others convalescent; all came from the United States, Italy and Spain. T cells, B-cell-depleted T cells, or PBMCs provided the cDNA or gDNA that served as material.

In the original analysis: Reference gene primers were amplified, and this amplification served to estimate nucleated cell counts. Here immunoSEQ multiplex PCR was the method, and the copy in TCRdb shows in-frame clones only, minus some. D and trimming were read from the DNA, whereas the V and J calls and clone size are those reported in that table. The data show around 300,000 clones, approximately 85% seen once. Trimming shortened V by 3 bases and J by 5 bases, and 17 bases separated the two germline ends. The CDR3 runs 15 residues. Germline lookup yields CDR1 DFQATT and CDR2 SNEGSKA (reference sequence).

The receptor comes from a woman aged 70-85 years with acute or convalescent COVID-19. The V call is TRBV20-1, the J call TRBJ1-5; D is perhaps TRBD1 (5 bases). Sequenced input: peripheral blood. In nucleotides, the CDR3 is TGCAGTGCTAGTGAGGCAGGGAGGGTAGATCAGCCCCAGCATTTT. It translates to CSASEAGRVDQPQHF.